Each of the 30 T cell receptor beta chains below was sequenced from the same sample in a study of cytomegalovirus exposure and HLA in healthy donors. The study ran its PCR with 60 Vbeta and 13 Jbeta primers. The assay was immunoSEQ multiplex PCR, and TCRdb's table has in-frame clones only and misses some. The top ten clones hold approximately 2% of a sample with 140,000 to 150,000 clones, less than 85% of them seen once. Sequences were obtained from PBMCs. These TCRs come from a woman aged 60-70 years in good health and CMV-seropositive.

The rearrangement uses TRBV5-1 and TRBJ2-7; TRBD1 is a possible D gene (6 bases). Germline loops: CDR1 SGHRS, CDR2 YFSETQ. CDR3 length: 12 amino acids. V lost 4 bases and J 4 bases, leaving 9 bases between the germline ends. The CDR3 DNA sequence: TGCGCCAGCAGCCAGGACAGATACGAGCAGTACTTC. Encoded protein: CASSQDRYEQYF.

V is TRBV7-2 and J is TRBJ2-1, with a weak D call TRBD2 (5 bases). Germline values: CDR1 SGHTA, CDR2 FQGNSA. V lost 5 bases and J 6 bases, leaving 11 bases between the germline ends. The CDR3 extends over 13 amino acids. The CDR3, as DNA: TGTGCCAGCAGCGTGGACCGGGGCAATGAGCAGTTCTTC. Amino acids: CASSVDRGNEQFF.

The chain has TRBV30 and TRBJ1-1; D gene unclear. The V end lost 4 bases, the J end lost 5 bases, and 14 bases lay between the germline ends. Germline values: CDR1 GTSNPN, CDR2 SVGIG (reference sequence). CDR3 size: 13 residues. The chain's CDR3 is CAWTPDRRTEAFF. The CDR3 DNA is TGTGCCTGGACACCCGACCGGAGGACTGAAGCTTTCTTT.

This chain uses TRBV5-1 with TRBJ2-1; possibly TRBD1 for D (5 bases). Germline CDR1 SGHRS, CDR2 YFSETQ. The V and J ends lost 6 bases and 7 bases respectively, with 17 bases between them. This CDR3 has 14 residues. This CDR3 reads CASNRKGAPNEQFF. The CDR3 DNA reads TGCGCCAGCAATAGAAAAGGGGCGCCAAATGAGCAGTTCTTC.

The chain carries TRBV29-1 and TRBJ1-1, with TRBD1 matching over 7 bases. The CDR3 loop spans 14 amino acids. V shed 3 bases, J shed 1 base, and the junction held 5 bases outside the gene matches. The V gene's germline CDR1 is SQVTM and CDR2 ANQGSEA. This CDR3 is CSVEERDRNTEAFF. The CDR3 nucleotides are TGCAGCGTTGAGGAAAGGGACAGGAACACTGAAGCTTTCTTT.

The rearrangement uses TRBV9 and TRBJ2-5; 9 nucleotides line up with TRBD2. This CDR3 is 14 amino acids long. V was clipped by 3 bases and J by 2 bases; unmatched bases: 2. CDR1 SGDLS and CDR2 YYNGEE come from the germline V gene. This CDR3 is CASSGGLAQETQYF. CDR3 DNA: TGTGCCAGCAGCGGAGGACTAGCGCAAGAGACCCAGTACTTC.

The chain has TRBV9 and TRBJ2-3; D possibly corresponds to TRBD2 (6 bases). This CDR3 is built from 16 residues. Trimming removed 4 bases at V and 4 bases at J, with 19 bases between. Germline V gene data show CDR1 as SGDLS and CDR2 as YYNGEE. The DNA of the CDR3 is TGTGCCAGCAGCCCCCTGGGACTTACCCGCGCAGATACGCAGTATTTT. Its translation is CASSPLGLTRADTQYF.

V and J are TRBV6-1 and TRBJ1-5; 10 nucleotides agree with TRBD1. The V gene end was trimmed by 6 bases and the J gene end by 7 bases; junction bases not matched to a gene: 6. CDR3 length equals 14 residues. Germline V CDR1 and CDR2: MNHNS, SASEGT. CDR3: CASRFDRGHQPQHF. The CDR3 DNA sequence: TGTGCCAGCAGATTTGACAGGGGGCACCAGCCCCAGCATTTT.

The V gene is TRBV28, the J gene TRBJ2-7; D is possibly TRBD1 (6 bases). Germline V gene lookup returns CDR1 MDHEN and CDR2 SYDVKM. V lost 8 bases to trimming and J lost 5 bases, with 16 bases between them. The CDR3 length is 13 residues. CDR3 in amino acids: CASQGFEPNEQYF. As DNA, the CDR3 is TGTGCCAGCCAGGGGTTCGAGCCGAACGAGCAGTACTTC.

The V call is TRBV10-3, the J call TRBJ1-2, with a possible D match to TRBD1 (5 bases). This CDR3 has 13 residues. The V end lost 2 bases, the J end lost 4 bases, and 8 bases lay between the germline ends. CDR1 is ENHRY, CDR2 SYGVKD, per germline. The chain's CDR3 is CAISEIQGYGYTF. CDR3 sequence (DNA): TGTGCCATCAGTGAGATTCAGGGCTATGGCTACACCTTC.

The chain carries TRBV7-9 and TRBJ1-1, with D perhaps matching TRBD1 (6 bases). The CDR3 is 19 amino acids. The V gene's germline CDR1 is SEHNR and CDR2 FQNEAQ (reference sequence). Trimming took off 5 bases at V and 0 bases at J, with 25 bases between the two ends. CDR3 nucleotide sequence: TGTGCCAGCAGCCGACAGTTAACAGGGAGTCAAACTATGAACACTGAAGCTTTCTTT. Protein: CASSRQLTGSQTMNTEAFF.

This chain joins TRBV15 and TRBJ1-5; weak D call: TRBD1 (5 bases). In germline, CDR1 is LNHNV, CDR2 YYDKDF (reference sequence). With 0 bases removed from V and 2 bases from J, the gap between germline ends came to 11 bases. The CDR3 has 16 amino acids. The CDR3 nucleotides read TGTGCCACCAGCAGAGATTGGGGGGAGCGCAATCAGCCCCAGCATTTT. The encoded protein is CATSRDWGERNQPQHF. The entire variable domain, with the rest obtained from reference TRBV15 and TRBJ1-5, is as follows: DAMVIQNPRYQVTQFGKPVTLSCSQTLNHNVMYWYQQKSSQAPKLLFHYYDKDFNNEADTPDNFQSRRPNTSFCFLDIRSPGLGDTAMYLCATSRDWGERNQPQHFGDGTRLSIL.

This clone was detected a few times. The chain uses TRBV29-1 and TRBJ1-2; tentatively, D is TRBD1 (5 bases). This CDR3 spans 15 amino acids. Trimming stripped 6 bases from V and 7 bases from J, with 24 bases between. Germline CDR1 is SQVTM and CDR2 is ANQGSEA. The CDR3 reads CSVDEGPGDQGGYTF. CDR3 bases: TGCAGCGTGGACGAAGGACCGGGGGATCAGGGTGGCTACACCTTC.

The chain's CDR3 is CASSLGDYSNQPQHF. CDR3 nucleotide sequence: TGTGCCAGCAGCTTGGGCGACTATAGCAATCAGCCCCAGCATTTT. This sequence joins TRBV5-8 and TRBJ1-5, with D uncertain. Trimming pared 0 bases from V and 0 bases from J, leaving 7 bases between. The CDR3 consists of 15 residues. Per germline, CDR1 SGHTS and CDR2 YDEGEE.

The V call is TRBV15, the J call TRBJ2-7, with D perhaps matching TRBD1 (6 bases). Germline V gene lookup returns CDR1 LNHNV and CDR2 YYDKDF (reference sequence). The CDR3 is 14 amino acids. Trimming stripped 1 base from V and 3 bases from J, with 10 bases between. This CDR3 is CATSRGGQGYEQYF. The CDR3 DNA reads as TGTGCCACCAGCAGAGGGGGACAAGGCTACGAGCAGTACTTC.

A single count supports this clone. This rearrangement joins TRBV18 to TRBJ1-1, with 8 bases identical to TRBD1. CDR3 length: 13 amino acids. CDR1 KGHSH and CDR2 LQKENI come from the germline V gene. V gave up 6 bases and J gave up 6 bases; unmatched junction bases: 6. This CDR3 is CASSKDRVAEAFF. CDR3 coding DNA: TGTGCCAGCTCCAAGGACAGGGTGGCTGAAGCTTTCTTT.

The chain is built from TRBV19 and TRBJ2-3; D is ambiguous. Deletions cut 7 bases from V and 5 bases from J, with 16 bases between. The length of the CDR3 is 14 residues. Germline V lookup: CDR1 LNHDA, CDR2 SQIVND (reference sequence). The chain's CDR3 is CASIGGSLGDTQYF. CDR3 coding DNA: TGTGCCAGTATTGGCGGCAGTCTAGGAGATACGCAGTATTTT.

This CDR3 reads CASSRTPVYQETQYF. The CDR3 DNA follows: TGTGCCAGCAGCCGCACGCCAGTGTACCAAGAGACCCAGTACTTC. The chain links TRBV27 to TRBJ2-5; D gene ambiguous. Deletions cut 6 bases from V and 0 bases from J, with 14 bases between. The germline V gene encodes CDR1 MNHEY and CDR2 SMNVEV (reference sequence). The length of the CDR3 is 15 residues.

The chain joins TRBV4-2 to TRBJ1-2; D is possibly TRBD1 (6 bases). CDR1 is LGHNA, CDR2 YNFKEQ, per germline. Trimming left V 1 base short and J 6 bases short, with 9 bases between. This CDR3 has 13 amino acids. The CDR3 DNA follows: TGTGCCAGCAGCCAAGGGGGGCGCGATGGCTACACCTTC. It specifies CASSQGGRDGYTF.

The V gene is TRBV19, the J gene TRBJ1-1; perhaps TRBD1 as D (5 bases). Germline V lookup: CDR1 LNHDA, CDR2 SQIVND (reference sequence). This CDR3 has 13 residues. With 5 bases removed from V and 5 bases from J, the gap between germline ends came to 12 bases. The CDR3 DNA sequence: TGTGCCAGTAGTCCCGGGGGAAGGACTGAAGCTTTCTTT. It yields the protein CASSPGGRTEAFF.

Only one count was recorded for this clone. This CDR3 is CASSLAAGGGTGELFF. CDR3 nucleotide sequence: TGCGCCAGCAGCTTGGCGGCAGGGGGTGGCACCGGGGAGCTGTTTTTT. The chain couples TRBV5-1 to TRBJ2-2; 7 bases are a match to TRBD1. The CDR3 contains 16 residues. Germline V gives CDR1 SGHRS, CDR2 YFSETQ. The V segment lost 0 bases and the J segment 4 bases; nucleotides outside the gene matches: 6.

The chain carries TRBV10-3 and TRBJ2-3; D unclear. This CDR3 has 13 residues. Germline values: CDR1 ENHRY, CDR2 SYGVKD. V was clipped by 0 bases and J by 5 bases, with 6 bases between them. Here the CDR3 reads CAISESPLDTQYF. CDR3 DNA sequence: TGTGCCATCAGTGAGTCCCCCCTAGATACGCAGTATTTT.

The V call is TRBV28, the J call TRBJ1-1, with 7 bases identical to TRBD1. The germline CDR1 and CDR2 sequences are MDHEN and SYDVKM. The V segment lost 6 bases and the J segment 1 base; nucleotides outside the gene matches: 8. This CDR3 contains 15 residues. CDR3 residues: CASSPLKGANTEAFF. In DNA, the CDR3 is TGTGCCAGCAGCCCCCTTAAGGGGGCGAACACTGAAGCTTTCTTT.

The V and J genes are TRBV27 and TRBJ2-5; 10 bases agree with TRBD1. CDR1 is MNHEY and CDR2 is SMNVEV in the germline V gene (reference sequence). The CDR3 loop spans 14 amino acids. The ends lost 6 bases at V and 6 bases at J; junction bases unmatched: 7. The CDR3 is CASRGQGVGKTQYF. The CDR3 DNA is TGTGCCAGCAGAGGACAGGGGGTCGGGAAGACCCAGTACTTC.

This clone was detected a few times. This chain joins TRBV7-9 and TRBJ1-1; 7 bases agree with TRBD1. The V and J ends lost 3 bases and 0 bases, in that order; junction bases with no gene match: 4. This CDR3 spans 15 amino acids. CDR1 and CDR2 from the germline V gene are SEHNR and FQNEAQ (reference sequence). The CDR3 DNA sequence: TGTGCCAGCAGCTTCACAGGGGCCATGAACACTGAAGCTTTCTTT. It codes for CASSFTGAMNTEAFF.

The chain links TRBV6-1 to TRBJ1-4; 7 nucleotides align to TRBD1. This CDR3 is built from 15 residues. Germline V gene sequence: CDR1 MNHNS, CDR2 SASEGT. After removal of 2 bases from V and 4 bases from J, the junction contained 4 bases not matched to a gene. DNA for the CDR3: TGTGCCAGCAGTGAATTAGGGGACAGTAATGAAAAACTGTTTTTT. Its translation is CASSELGDSNEKLFF.

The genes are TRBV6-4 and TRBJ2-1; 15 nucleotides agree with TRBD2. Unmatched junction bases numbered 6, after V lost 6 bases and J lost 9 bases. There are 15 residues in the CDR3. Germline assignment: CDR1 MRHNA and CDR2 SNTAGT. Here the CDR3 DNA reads TGTGCCAGCAGCTTTGCGGGACTAGCGGGAGGTGAGCAGTTCTTC. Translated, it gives CASSFAGLAGGEQFF.

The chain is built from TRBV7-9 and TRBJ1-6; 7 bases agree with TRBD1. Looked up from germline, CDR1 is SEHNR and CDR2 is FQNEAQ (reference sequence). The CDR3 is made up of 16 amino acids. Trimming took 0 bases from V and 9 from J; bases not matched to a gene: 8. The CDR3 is CASSLAGRQGGSPLHF. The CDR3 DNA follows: TGTGCCAGCAGCTTAGCAGGGAGACAGGGAGGTTCACCCCTCCACTTT. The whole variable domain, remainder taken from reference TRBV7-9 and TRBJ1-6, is DTGVSQNPRHKITKRGQNVTFRCDPISEHNRLYWYRQTLGQGPEFLTYFQNEAQLEKSRLLSDRFSAERPKGSFSTLEIQRTEQGDSAMYLCASSLAGRQGGSPLHFGNGTRLTVT.

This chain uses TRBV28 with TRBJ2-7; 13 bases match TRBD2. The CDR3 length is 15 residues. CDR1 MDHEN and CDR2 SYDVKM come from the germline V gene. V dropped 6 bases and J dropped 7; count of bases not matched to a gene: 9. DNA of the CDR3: TGTGCCAGCAGGGCTACTAGCGGGAGGGCCGGGGAGCAGTACTTC. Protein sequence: CASRATSGRAGEQYF.

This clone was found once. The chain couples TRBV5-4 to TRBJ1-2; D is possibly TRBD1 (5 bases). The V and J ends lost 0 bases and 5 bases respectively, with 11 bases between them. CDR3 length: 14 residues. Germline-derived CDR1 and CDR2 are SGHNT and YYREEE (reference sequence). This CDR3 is CASSLEGLLYGYTF. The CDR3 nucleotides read TGTGCCAGCAGCTTGGAGGGACTACTTTATGGCTACACCTTC.